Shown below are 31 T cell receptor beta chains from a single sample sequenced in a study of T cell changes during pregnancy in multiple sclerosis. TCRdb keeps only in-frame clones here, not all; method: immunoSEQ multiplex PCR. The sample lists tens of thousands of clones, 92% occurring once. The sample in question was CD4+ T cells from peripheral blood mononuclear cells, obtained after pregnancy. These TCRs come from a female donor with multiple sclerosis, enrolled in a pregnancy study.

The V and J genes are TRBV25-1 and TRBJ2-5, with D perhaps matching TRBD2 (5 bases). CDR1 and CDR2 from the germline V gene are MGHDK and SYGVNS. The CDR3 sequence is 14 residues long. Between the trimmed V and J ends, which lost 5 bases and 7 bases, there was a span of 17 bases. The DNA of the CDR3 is TGTGCCAGCAGTAAAGAGATTACAGAGGGGACCCAGTACTTC. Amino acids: CASSKEITEGTQYF. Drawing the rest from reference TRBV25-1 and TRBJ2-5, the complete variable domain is EADIYQTPRYLVIGTGKKITLECSQTMGHDKMYWYQQDPGMELHLIHYSYGVNSTEKGDLSSESTVSRIRTEHFPLTLESARPSHTSQYLCASSKEITEGTQYFGPGTRLLVL.

CDR3 nucleotides: TGTGCCAGTATAATAGACGGGACAGGGGACACAGATACGCAGTATTTT. It encodes CASIIDGTGDTDTQYF. This chain links TRBV6-6 with TRBJ2-3; 10 bases are a match to TRBD1. Germline CDR1 MNHNY, CDR2 SVGAGI (reference sequence). The V and J ends lost 9 bases and 2 bases, in that order; junction bases with no gene match: 11. The CDR3 runs 16 residues.

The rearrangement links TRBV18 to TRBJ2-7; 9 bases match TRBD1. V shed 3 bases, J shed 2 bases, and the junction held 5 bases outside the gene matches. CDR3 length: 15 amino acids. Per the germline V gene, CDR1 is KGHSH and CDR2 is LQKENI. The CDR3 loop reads CASSPAGTGPYEQYF. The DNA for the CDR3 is TGTGCCAGCTCACCTGCCGGGACAGGGCCCTACGAGCAGTACTTC.

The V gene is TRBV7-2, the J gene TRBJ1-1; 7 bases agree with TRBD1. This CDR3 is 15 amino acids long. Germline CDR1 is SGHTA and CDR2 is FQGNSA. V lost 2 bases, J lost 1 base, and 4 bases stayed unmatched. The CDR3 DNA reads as TGTGCCAGCAGCTTAATGCGACAGGGGAACACTGAAGCTTTCTTT. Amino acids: CASSLMRQGNTEAFF. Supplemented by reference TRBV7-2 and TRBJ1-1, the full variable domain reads GAGVSQSPSNKVTEKGKDVELRCDPISGHTALYWYRQSLGQGLEFLIYFQGNSAPDKSGLPSDRFSAERTGGSVSTLTIQRTQQEDSAVYLCASSLMRQGNTEAFFGQGTRLTVV.

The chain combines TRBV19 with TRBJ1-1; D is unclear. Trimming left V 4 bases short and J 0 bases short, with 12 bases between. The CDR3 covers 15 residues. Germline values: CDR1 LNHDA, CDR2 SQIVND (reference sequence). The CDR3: CASSTLMTLNTEAFF. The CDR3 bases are TGTGCCAGTAGTACCCTCATGACACTGAACACTGAAGCTTTCTTT.

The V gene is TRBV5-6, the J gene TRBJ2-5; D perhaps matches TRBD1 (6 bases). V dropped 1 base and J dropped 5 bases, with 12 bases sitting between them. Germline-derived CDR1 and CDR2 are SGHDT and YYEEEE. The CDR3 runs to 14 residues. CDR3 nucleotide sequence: TGTGCCAGCAGCTTGACACAGGGTACGGAGACCCAGTACTTC. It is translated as CASSLTQGTETQYF.

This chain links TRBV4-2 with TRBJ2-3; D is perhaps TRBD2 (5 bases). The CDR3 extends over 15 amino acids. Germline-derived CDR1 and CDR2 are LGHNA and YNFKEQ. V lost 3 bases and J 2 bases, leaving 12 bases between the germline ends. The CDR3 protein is CASSQAAGFTDTQYF. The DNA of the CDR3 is TGTGCCAGCAGCCAGGCTGCGGGTTTCACAGATACGCAGTATTTT.

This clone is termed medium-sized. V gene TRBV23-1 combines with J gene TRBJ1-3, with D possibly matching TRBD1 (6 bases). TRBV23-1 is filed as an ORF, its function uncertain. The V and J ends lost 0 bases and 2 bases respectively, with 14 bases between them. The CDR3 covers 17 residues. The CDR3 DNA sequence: TGCGCCAGCAGTCAATCCTACGGGGGGCTAGCTGGAAACACCATATATTTT. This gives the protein CASSQSYGGLAGNTIYF.

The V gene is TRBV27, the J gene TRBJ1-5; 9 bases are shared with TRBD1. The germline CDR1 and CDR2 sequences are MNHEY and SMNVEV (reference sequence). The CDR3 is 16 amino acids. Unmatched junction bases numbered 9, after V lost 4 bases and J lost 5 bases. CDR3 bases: TGTGCCAGCAGTTCCTACTCGCGGACAGGGGATCAGCCCCAGCATTTT. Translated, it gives CASSSYSRTGDQPQHF.

The CDR3 DNA reads as TGTGCCAGCAGCCCTGCCAATAGAGGAGCTTTCTTT. Its translation is CASSPANRGAFF. The rearrangement links TRBV7-9 to TRBJ1-1; no definite D call. This CDR3 region has 12 residues. V lost 5 bases and J 10 bases, leaving 14 bases between the germline ends. Germline CDR1 and CDR2: SEHNR and FQNEAQ (reference sequence).

As DNA, the CDR3 is TGTGCCAGTAGTATTCGGGGGGAAGGTCAGCCCCAGCATTTT. Translated, it gives CASSIRGEGQPQHF. The rearrangement uses TRBV19 and TRBJ1-5; TRBD1 is a possible D gene (5 bases). The CDR3 is made up of 14 amino acids. Germline CDR1 is LNHDA and CDR2 is SQIVND (reference sequence). V shed 3 bases and J shed 6 bases, with 12 bases lying between them.

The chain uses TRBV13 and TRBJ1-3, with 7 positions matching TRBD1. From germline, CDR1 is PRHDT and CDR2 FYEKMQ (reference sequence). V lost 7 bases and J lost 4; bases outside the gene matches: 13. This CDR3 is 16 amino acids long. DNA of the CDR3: TGTGCCAGCAACCTCAACAGGGGTACGTCAGGAAACACCATATATTTT. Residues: CASNLNRGTSGNTIYF.

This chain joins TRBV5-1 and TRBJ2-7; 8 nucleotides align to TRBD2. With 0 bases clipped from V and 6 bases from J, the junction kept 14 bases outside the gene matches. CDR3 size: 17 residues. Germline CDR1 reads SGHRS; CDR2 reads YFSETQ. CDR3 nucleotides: TGCGCCAGCAGCTTGGGTTCGACGGGGGGGGTTTCGGGCGAGCAGTACTTC. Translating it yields CASSLGSTGGVSGEQYF. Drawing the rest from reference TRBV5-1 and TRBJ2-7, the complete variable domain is KAGVTQTPRYLIKTRGQQVTLSCSPISGHRSVSWYQQTPGQGLQFLFEYFSETQRNKGNFPGRFSGRQFSNSRSEMNVSTLELGDSALYLCASSLGSTGGVSGEQYFGPGTRLTVT.

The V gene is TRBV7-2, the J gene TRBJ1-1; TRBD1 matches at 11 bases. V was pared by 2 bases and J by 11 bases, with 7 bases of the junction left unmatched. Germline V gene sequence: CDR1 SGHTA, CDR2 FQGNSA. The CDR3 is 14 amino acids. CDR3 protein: CASSLPGTGGVAFF. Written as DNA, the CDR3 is TGTGCCAGCAGCTTACCCGGGACAGGGGGGGTCGCTTTCTTT.

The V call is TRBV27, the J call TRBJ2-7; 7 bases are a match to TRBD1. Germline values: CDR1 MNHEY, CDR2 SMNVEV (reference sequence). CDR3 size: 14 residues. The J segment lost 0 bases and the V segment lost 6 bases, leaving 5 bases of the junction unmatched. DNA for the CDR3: TGTGCCAGCAGGGATCGGGACAGCTCCTACGAGCAGTACTTC. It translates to CASRDRDSSYEQYF.

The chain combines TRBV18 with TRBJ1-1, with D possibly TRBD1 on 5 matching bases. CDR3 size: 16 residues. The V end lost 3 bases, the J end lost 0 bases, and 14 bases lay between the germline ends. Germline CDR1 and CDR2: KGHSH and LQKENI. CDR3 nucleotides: TGTGCCAGCTCACCTCGTCAGGGACTCATGAACACTGAAGCTTTCTTT. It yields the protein CASSPRQGLMNTEAFF.

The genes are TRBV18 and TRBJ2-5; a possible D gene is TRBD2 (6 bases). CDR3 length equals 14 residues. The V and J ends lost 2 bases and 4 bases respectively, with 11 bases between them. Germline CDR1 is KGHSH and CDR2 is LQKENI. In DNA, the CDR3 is TGTGCCAGCTCACCAGGCCAGCGGGCAGAGACCCAGTACTTC. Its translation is CASSPGQRAETQYF.

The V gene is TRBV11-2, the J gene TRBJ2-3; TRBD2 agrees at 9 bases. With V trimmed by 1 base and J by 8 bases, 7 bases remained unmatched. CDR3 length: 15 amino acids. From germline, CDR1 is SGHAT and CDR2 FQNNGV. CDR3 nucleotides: TGTGCCAGCAGCTTAGTTGAGCGGGGGGATGTTACGCAGTATTTT. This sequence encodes CASSLVERGDVTQYF.

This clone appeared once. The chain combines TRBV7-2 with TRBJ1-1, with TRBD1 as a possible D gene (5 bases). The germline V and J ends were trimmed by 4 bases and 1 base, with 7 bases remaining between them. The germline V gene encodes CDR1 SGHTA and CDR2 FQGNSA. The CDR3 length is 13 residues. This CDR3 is CASSSQGNTEAFF. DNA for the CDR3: TGTGCCAGCAGCTCGCAGGGGAACACTGAAGCTTTCTTT.

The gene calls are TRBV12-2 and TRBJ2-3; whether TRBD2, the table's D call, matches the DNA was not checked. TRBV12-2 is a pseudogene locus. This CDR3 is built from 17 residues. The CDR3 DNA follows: TGTGCAAGTCGCTTAGGGAGACTAGCGGGTGGCACAGATACGCAGTATTTT. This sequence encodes CASRLGRLAGGTDTQYF.

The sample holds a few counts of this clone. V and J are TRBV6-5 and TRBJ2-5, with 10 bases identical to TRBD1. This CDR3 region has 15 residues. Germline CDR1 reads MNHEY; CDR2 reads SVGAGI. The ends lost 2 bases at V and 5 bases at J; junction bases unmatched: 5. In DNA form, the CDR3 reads TGTGCCAGCAGTTACGGGACAGGGGCTCGGGAGACCCAGTACTTC. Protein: CASSYGTGARETQYF.

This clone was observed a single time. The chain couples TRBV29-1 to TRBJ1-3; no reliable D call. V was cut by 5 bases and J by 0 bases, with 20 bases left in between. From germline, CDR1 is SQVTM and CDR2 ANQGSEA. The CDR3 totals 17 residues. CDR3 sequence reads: CSVQNVAKKDSGNTIYF. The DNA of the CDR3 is TGCAGCGTTCAAAATGTAGCGAAAAAGGACTCTGGAAACACCATATATTTT.

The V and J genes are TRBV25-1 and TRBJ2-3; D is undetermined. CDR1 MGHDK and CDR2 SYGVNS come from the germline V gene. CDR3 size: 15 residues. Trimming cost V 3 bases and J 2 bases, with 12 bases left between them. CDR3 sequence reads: CASSDRGRFTDTQYF. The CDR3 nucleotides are TGTGCCAGCAGTGATAGAGGCAGATTCACAGATACGCAGTATTTT.

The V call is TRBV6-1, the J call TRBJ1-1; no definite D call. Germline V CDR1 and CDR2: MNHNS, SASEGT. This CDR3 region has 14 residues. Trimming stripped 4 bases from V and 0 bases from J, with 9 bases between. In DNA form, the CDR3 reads TGTGCCAGCAGTGCCGTCTCGTTGAACACTGAAGCTTTCTTT. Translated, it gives CASSAVSLNTEAFF.

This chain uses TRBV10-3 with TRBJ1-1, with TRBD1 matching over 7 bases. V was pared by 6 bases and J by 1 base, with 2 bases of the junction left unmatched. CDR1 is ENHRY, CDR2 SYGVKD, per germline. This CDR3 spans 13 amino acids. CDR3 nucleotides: TGTGCCATCAGAGGGACAGCGAACACTGAAGCTTTCTTT. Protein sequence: CAIRGTANTEAFF.

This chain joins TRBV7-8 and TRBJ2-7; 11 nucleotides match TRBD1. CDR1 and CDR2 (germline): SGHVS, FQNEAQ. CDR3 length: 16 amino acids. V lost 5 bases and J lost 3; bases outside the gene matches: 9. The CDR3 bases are TGTGCCAGCAGCCCAAGGACAGGGGGCCCCGGCTACGAGCAGTACTTC. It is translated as CASSPRTGGPGYEQYF. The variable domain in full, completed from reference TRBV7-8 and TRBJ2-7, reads GAGVSQSPRYKVAKRGQDVALRCDPISGHVSLFWYQQALGQGPEFLTYFQNEAQLDKSGLPSDRFFAERPEGSVSTLKIQRTQQEDSAVYLCASSPRTGGPGYEQYFGPGTRLTVT.

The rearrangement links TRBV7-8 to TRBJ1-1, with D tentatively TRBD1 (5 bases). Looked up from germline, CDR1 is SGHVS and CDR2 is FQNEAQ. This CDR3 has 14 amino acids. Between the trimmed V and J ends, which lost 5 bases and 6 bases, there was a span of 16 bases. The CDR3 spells CASSLITGRAEAFF. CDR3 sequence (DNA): TGTGCCAGCAGCCTAATCACAGGAAGGGCTGAAGCTTTCTTT.

This CDR3 is CASSQGFGTGASYNSPLHF. CDR3 coding DNA: TGCGCCAGCAGCCAAGGATTCGGGACAGGGGCCTCCTATAATTCACCCCTCCACTTT. V is TRBV4-3 and J is TRBJ1-6; 10 nucleotides agree with TRBD1. CDR1 is LGHNA, CDR2 YSLEER, per germline. The CDR3 is made up of 19 amino acids. After removal of 1 base from V and 0 bases from J, the junction contained 6 bases not matched to a gene.

The CDR3 loop reads CASSFGGPWDTQYF. The CDR3 region has the DNA TGTGCCAGCAGCTTCGGGGGACCATGGGATACGCAGTATTTT. The rearrangement links TRBV5-4 to TRBJ2-3; D perhaps matches TRBD2 (6 bases). The CDR3 consists of 14 residues. Deletions cut 2 bases from V and 6 bases from J, with 13 bases between. Germline CDR1 and CDR2: SGHNT and YYREEE (reference sequence).

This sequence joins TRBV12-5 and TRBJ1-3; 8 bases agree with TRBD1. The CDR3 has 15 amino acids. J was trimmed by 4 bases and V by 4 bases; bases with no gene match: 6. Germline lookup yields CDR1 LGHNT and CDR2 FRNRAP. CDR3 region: CASGSGQGGGNTIYF. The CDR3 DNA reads TGTGCTAGTGGTTCTGGACAGGGTGGAGGAAACACCATATATTTT.

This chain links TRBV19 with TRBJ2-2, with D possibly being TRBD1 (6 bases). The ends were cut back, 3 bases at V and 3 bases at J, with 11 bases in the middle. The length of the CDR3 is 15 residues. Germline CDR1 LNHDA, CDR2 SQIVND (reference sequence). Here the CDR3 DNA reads TGTGCCAGTAGTATTGCACAGGGATACACCGGGGAGCTGTTTTTT. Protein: CASSIAQGYTGELFF.